What follows are 21 T cell receptor beta chains derived from one specimen sequenced in a study of beta chain features in type 1 diabetes. Sequenced material consisted of expressed TCRB transcripts (all of the isolated RNA was reverse transcribed). Libraries were prepared by immunoSEQ multiplex PCR; TCRdb keeps only in-frame clonotypes and omits some of them. The data contain 900,000 or so clones, 15% to 20% of them seen just once; the ten biggest clones take up about 0.02%. Sequencing used naive CD4+ T cells from blood. The receptors stem from a woman between 18 and 30 years old in good health.

The sample holds one count of this clone. This chain links TRBV13 with TRBJ2-3, with 7 bases that match TRBD1. CDR3 length equals 17 residues. The trim removed 0 bases at V and 4 bases at J, leaving 10 bases unmatched. CDR1 and CDR2 from the germline V gene are PRHDT and FYEKMQ (reference sequence). The CDR3 is CASSLGESGGMPDTQYF. CDR3 in DNA: TGTGCCAGCAGCTTAGGCGAATCAGGGGGTATGCCAGATACGCAGTATTTT.

The chain couples TRBV5-4 to TRBJ2-5; D is unclear. Trimming cost V 3 bases and J 3 bases, with 6 bases left between them. This CDR3 is built from 12 residues. Germline V gene lookup returns CDR1 SGHNT and CDR2 YYREEE (reference sequence). The DNA of the CDR3 is TGTGCCAGCAGCTCCATTGAAGAGACCCAGTACTTC. As protein: CASSSIEETQYF.

This clone was counted between two and nine times. The chain links TRBV15 to TRBJ2-1; 7 bases align to TRBD2. V dropped 7 bases and J dropped 3; count of bases not matched to a gene: 9. The CDR3 covers 15 residues. Germline-derived CDR1 and CDR2 are LNHNV and YYDKDF (reference sequence). The CDR3 is CATKLGTTHYNEQFF. CDR3 nucleotides: TGTGCCACCAAGTTGGGGACTACCCACTACAATGAGCAGTTCTTC.

V is TRBV19 and J is TRBJ1-4; no clear D. In germline, CDR1 is LNHDA, CDR2 SQIVND (reference sequence). V lost 11 bases, J lost 8 bases, and 12 bases lay in between. The CDR3 is 11 residues long. The CDR3 protein is CASSPGEKLFF. Written as DNA, the CDR3 is TGTGCCTCAAGCCCGGGGGAAAAACTGTTTTTT.

On this clone itself: Other DNA sequences in this sample translate to the same CDR3. This chain joins TRBV7-2 and TRBJ2-7; TRBD1 aligns across 10 bases. V was pared by 3 bases and J by 4 bases, with 6 bases of the junction left unmatched. There are 15 residues in the CDR3. Germline CDR1 is SGHTA and CDR2 is FQGNSA. The CDR3: CASSFGTGVTYEQYF. The CDR3 nucleotides are TGTGCCAGCAGCTTCGGGACAGGGGTTACTTACGAGCAGTACTTC. The entire variable domain, with the rest obtained from reference TRBV7-2 and TRBJ2-7, is as follows: GAGVSQSPSNKVTEKGKDVELRCDPISGHTALYWYRQSLGQGLEFLIYFQGNSAPDKSGLPSDRFSAERTGGSVSTLTIQRTQQEDSAVYLCASSFGTGVTYEQYFGPGTRLTVT.

The chain recombines TRBV6-1 with TRBJ1-2; the D is unclear. CDR1 is MNHNS, CDR2 SASEGT, per germline. The V gene lost 4 bases and the J gene lost 8 bases, with 8 bases spanning the gap. The CDR3 covers 11 residues. CDR3 in amino acids: CASSGPLGYTF. CDR3 nucleotides: TGTGCCAGCAGTGGCCCCCTCGGCTACACCTTC.

Here the CDR3 reads CASSLGAGQAHQPQHF. Written as DNA, the CDR3 is TGTGCCAGCAGCTTAGGAGCTGGACAGGCTCATCAGCCCCAGCATTTT. The J gene is TRBJ1-5, the V gene TRBV7-9, with 7 nucleotides matching TRBD1. V lost 1 base to trimming and J lost 5 bases; unmatched junction nucleotides: 8. The germline V gene has CDR1 SEHNR and CDR2 FQNEAQ (reference sequence). The length of the CDR3 is 16 residues.

This clone was detected only a few times. V usage is TRBV9 and J usage is TRBJ2-3, with D possibly being TRBD2 (5 bases). The V end was cut by 4 bases, the J end by 0 bases, with 15 bases between. CDR3 size: 16 residues. Looked up from germline, CDR1 is SGDLS and CDR2 is YYNGEE. CDR3 residues: CASSSPRAVSTDTQYF. The CDR3 DNA reads as TGTGCCAGCAGCTCCCCGCGGGCGGTTAGCACAGATACGCAGTATTTT.

This clone was detected only a few times. The V call is TRBV7-3, the J call TRBJ2-7; TRBD2 is a possible D gene (5 bases). This CDR3 contains 14 residues. In germline, CDR1 is SGHTA, CDR2 FQGTGA. Trimming removed 1 base at V and 1 base at J, with 8 bases between. CDR3 amino acids: CASSLSSGSYEQYF. CDR3 bases: TGTGCCAGCAGCTTAAGTTCGGGGTCCTACGAGCAGTACTTC.

CDR3 in amino acids: CASSEPGQGAGELFF. The DNA of the CDR3 is TGCGCCAGCAGTGAACCGGGACAGGGGGCCGGGGAGCTGTTTTTT. The V and J genes are TRBV10-2 and TRBJ2-2, with TRBD1 matching over 11 bases. Trimming took 3 bases from V and 6 from J; bases not matched to a gene: 3. The CDR3 consists of 15 residues. Germline CDR1 is WSHSY and CDR2 is SAAADI.

This clone came up a few times. The chain combines TRBV5-4 with TRBJ1-4; 7 bases are a match to TRBD1. This CDR3 is 15 amino acids long. V trimming: 4 bases; J trimming: 6 bases; junction bases outside the gene matches: 9. CDR1 and CDR2 (germline): SGHNT, YYREEE (reference sequence). CDR3 protein: CASSRSRDSDEKLFF. DNA of the CDR3: TGTGCCAGCAGCAGGAGCCGGGACAGCGATGAAAAACTGTTTTTT.

This clone was picked up a small number of times. Other DNA sequences in the sample encode the same CDR3. This chain joins TRBV7-6 and TRBJ2-5; no definite D call. CDR3 size: 13 residues. CDR1 SGHVS and CDR2 FNYEAQ come from the germline V gene. The V gene lost 1 base and the J gene lost 1 base, with 4 bases spanning the gap. In nucleotides, the CDR3 is TGTGCCAGCAGCTTAGGGGCCCAAGAGACCCAGTACTTC. Protein: CASSLGAQETQYF.

This chain links TRBV15 with TRBJ2-3; 8 bases line up with TRBD2. The CDR3 is 16 residues long. Germline V gives CDR1 LNHNV, CDR2 YYDKDF (reference sequence). With V trimmed by 1 base and J by 3 bases, 6 bases remained unmatched. In DNA form, the CDR3 reads TGTGCCACCAGCAGAGGATGGACTAGCAGGACAGATACGCAGTATTTT. Translation: CATSRGWTSRTDTQYF.

Only a few counts were recorded for this clone. The V call is TRBV7-2, the J call TRBJ2-3; possibly TRBD1 or TRBD2 for D (5 bases each). Deletions cut 2 bases from V and 3 bases from J, with 9 bases between. The CDR3 has 14 amino acids. Germline lookup yields CDR1 SGHTA and CDR2 FQGNSA. CDR3: CASSLYGGTDTQYF. In nucleotides, the CDR3 is TGTGCCAGCAGCTTATATGGGGGAACAGATACGCAGTATTTT.

V is TRBV27 and J is TRBJ1-2; TRBD1 aligns across 7 bases. With V trimmed by 3 bases and J by 7 bases, 2 bases remained unmatched. Germline CDR1 MNHEY, CDR2 SMNVEV (reference sequence). The CDR3 loop spans 12 amino acids. CDR3 loop: CASSFRGSGYTF. CDR3 coding DNA: TGTGCCAGCAGTTTCAGGGGGAGTGGCTACACCTTC.

This clone was found once. This chain connects TRBV11-2 to TRBJ1-5; no clear D gene. Trimming removed 1 base from V and 6 bases from J, with 4 bases in between. This CDR3 has 12 residues. Germline V gene data show CDR1 as SGHAT and CDR2 as FQNNGV. CDR3 loop: CASSLGPQPQHF. CDR3 in DNA: TGTGCCAGCAGCTTAGGCCCTCAGCCCCAGCATTTT.

This clone was counted a few times. The CDR3 spells CASSVRTGAFQETQYF. The CDR3 coding sequence is TGTGCCTCCTCTGTAAGGACAGGGGCTTTCCAGGAGACCCAGTACTTC. This sequence joins TRBV19 and TRBJ2-5; 9 bases match TRBD1. J lost 5 bases, V lost 11 bases, and 18 bases had no gene match. Germline V gives CDR1 LNHDA, CDR2 SQIVND (reference sequence). CDR3 size: 16 residues. Full variable domain (outside the CDR3, taken from reference TRBV19 and TRBJ2-5): DGGITQSPKYLFRKEGQNVTLSCEQNLNHDAMYWYRQDPGQGLRLIYYSQIVNDFQKGDIAEGYSVSREKKESFPLTVTSAQKNPTAFYLCASSVRTGAFQETQYFGPGTRLLVL.

The rearrangement links TRBV25-1 to TRBJ2-3, with 7 bases fitting TRBD2. Trimming at V came to 4 bases and at J to 4 bases, leaving 2 bases not matched to a gene. The germline CDR1 and CDR2 sequences are MGHDK and SYGVNS. This CDR3 comprises 13 residues. The CDR3 sequence: CASSVAGADTQYF. In DNA, the CDR3 is TGTGCCAGCAGTGTGGCGGGAGCAGATACGCAGTATTTT.

This clone turned up a few times. This rearrangement joins TRBV6-1 to TRBJ2-5, with no clear D. The CDR3 has 14 residues. V was shortened by 2 bases and J by 4 bases, with 11 bases between the two germline ends. Per the germline V gene, CDR1 is MNHNS and CDR2 is SASEGT. In DNA form, the CDR3 reads TGTGCCAGCAGTGAATCCGGATTGGGAGAGACCCAGTACTTC. Translation gives CASSESGLGETQYF.

This chain links TRBV7-2 with TRBJ2-6; D not resolved. Per germline, CDR1 SGHTA and CDR2 FQGNSA. The CDR3 length is 12 residues. V was shortened by 10 bases and J by 4 bases, with 8 bases between the two germline ends. CDR3 sequence: CATLVGANVLTF. DNA of the CDR3: TGTGCCACCCTGGTAGGGGCCAACGTCCTGACTTTC.

The CDR3, as DNA: TGTGCCAGCAGCTTGAAGTCCCCCGGAGCCGGGGAGCTGTTTTTT. This gives the protein CASSLKSPGAGELFF. The rearrangement uses TRBV5-6 and TRBJ2-2; D gene uncertain. V lost 1 base and J 6 bases, leaving 13 bases between the germline ends. Germline assignment: CDR1 SGHDT and CDR2 YYEEEE. The CDR3 spans 15 residues. The full variable domain, in which reference TRBV5-6 and TRBJ2-2 provide the parts outside the CDR3, is DAGVTQSPTHLIKTRGQQVTLRCSPKSGHDTVSWYQQALGQGPQFIFQYYEEEERQRGNFPDRFSGHQFPNYSSELNVNALLLGDSALYLCASSLKSPGAGELFFGEGSRLTVL.